The clone carrying this T cell receptor (beta chain) was recorded at least ten times. The sample originates from a study of T-cell reconstitution after alpha-beta-depleted transplantation in children. V shed 8 bases and J 2 bases; nucleotides not matched to a gene: 6. CDR1 and CDR2 from the germline V gene are MNHEY and SVGAGI. The CDR3 has 14 amino acids. Unique molecular identifiers were used in preparing the TCRbeta library. MiXCR, applied by TCRdb to the PCR reads, yields one record per CDR3 protein. The profile shows hundreds of thousands of distinct CDR3 sequences, about 10% of them singletons. This TCR came from a human donor who donated a stem cell graft to a child with acute myeloid leukemia. The specimen comprised PBMCs from the stem cell graft donor, sampled from the stem cell graft. This chain connects TRBV6-5 to TRBJ1-3, with TRBD1 identical over 7 bases. This CDR3 reads CASAGQGAGNTIYF. CDR3 in DNA: TGTGCCAGCGCCGGGCAGGGGGCTGGAAACACCATATATTTT.